This entry describes one TCR beta chain. The specificity of this receptor is unknown. There are no base qualities to consult, and no much larger clone falls within one base. The library relied on the immunoSEQ multiplex PCR assay. Rearranged TCR beta chain sequences were amplified using the hsTCRB Kit according to the manufacturer's protocol. TCRB libraries were sequenced on an Illumina MiSeq. For the original study's pipeline: The proprietary platform of the kit vendor was used for demultiplexing, trimming and gene mapping. This is the immuneACCESS table as TCRdb keeps it, with only in-frame sequences that have V and J called. A part of the clones is gone; compared with another copy, unresolved V genes explain less than half, and the rest is unexplained. V and J calls plus clone size are reproduced from that table; the DNA served to infer D and trimming. In all, the sample holds tens of thousands of clones, and 91% of those were seen once. Clones ranked in the top ten supply approximately 2.4% of the sample.

This specimen's time point label, per the study, means: baseline, week 1 (first vaccination visit). Sample treatment or condition, as interpreted from the label and publication: pre-vaccination baseline after standard-of-care therapy. Newly diagnosed WHO grade 3 or 4 IDH1-mutant astrocytomas showing loss of nuclear ATRX were present in the donors. The samples were drawn from NOA16, a multicentre, single-arm, open-label phase I trial in Germany that tested a mutant IDH1 peptide vaccine in humans for the first time. Visit V03 blood draws served as the baseline sample for immunogenicity testing. Genomic DNA for TCRB sequencing was extracted from EDTA blood using the DNeasy Blood and Tissue Kit. The entry originates in a study of a mutant IDH1 vaccine in newly diagnosed glioma (dated by TCRdb to the early 2020s). Background for the entire study: Of the 32 patients who were treated, around 62% were male and about 40% were female, and the mean age was around 40 years. Prior to enrollment, patients had been given standard therapy consisting of radiotherapy alone, temozolomide alone, or radiochemotherapy with temozolomide, with the combination given to most patients. Six visits were used for peripheral blood collection: V03 (baseline), V05, V07, V10, V12 and V13. Longitudinal TCRB deep sequencing was performed for 25 to 30 treated patients wherever samples were available for exploratory analyses. Study-wide findings and limitations: The authors noted that analyses of patient blood samples could not be reproduced because of sample limitations. Selection of PBMC samples for TCRB deep sequencing was based on availability. Pseudoprogression seemed to be unrelated to changes in the top peripheral T cell clonotypes found by TCRB sequencing. Immune responses induced by the vaccine were seen in roughly 95% of patients across multiple MHC alleles.

The V end loses 8 bases and the J end loses 1 base, and a stretch of 11 bases separates them. The germline V gene provides CDR1 MDHEN and CDR2 SYDVKM. The CDR3, from cysteine to phenylalanine, totals 13 residues. The DNA shown is the 39-base CDR3, in frame from base 1. The specimen comprised PBMCs, sampled from a glioma patient treated with radiotherapy, temozolomide or both. The sequence derives from a man aged 45-60 years with glioma. The V and J segments used are TRBV28 and TRBJ1-1, and perhaps TRBD1 as D gene, on 5 matching bases. The DNA sequence reads TGTGCCAGCGAGGACAATCGGAACACTGAAGCTTTCTTT. This sequence encodes CASEDNRNTEAFF.